Given below is one T cell receptor beta chain in context. Antigen specificity is unknown. The sample is drawn from a study of shared clonotypes between healthy human individuals. General observations from the study: Generation probabilities of non-shared clonotypes were lower (relative to those shared by all four donors). An anticipated effect of sequencing depth on clonotype sharing among donors was recognized.

The naive CD8 fraction comprised CD45RO-negative cells positively selected for CCR7 and excluded terminally differentiated effector memory CD45RA+ cells. Each sample came from a Caucasian adult donor living in Nashville, Tennessee. In germline, CDR1 is SGHKS, CDR2 YYEKEE (reference sequence). The V gene end was trimmed by 2 bases and the J gene end by 3 bases; junction bases not matched to a gene: 11. CDR3 length: 18 residues. Replicate PCRs from sorted subsets contained around 190 ng DNA, which is some 29,000 T cell genomes. Assay used: immunoSEQ multiplex PCR; TCRdb lists only in-frame clones, some missing. The repertoire includes roughly 2.1 million clones, more than 85% of them detected once, and roughly 1.7% sits in the top ten.

The sequenced sample was naive CD8+ T cells from PBMCs. This sequence originates from a young man in good health. Some clones in this sample may be carry-over from other donors' samples. The V gene is TRBV5-5, the J gene TRBJ2-2; 9 nucleotides agree with TRBD1. CDR3 loop: CASSFPFLQGAYTGELFF. The CDR3 nucleotides are TGTGCCAGCAGCTTCCCCTTCTTACAGGGGGCTTACACCGGGGAGCTGTTTTTT.